The 27 T cell receptor beta chains below were found in one sample sequenced in a study of T cell responses to AZD1222 COVID-19 vaccine. Measured with immunoSEQ multiplex PCR; TCRdb has only the in-frame clones, and not every one. The table shows about 110,000 clones, with about nine tenths occurring only once. Sample: peripheral blood, taken 28 days after the second AZD1222 dose. The receptors shown here come from an adult who received the AZD1222 COVID-19 vaccine.

V gene TRBV2 combines with J gene TRBJ1-6; D might be TRBD1 (6 bases). The germline gives CDR1 SNHLY, CDR2 FYNNEI. The CDR3 length is 15 residues. Trimming took 7 bases from V and 2 from J, leaving 12 bases between them. CDR3 bases: TGTGCCAGCATTATCACAGGGACCTATAATTCACCCCTCCACTTT. Protein sequence: CASIITGTYNSPLHF.

The V gene is TRBV6-5, the J gene TRBJ1-2; 7 bases map to TRBD1. V was clipped by 6 bases and J by 10 bases; unmatched bases: 11. The CDR3 has 13 residues. Per germline, CDR1 MNHEY and CDR2 SVGAGI. CDR3 region: CASSGDSIISYTF. For the CDR3, the DNA is TGTGCCAGCAGCGGGGACAGTATAATATCCTACACCTTC.

V is TRBV2 and J is TRBJ2-1; weak D call: TRBD2 (5 bases). This CDR3 is 15 amino acids long. The V and J ends lost 2 bases and 9 bases respectively, with 17 bases between them. Germline CDR1 is SNHLY and CDR2 is FYNNEI. The CDR3 coding sequence is TGTGCCAGCAGTGAATTTAGCGCCAACTTGGGTGAGCAGTTCTTC. It encodes CASSEFSANLGEQFF.

The chain employs TRBV29-1 and TRBJ2-1; 9 bases agree with TRBD2. The CDR3 runs 14 residues. CDR1 and CDR2 from the germline V gene are SQVTM and ANQGSEA. The J segment lost 3 bases and the V segment lost 8 bases, leaving 8 bases of the junction unmatched. CDR3: CSSLGRGGYNEQFF. CDR3 sequence (DNA): TGCAGCTCCCTCGGGCGGGGGGGCTACAATGAGCAGTTCTTC.

V usage is TRBV5-1 and J usage is TRBJ2-1, with D unclear. Germline loops: CDR1 SGHRS, CDR2 YFSETQ. V dropped 4 bases and J dropped 10 bases, with 12 bases sitting between them. The length of the CDR3 is 12 residues. The CDR3 is CASSPTREEQFF. The CDR3 nucleotides read TGCGCCAGCAGCCCAACCCGTGAAGAGCAGTTCTTC.

The V call is TRBV6-6, the J call TRBJ1-1; the D gene is possibly TRBD1 (5 bases). V lost 2 bases and J 1 base, leaving 14 bases between the germline ends. The CDR3 totals 16 residues. The germline V gene encodes CDR1 MNHNY and CDR2 SVGAGI (reference sequence). This CDR3 is CASSYPPRQTNTEAFF. CDR3 DNA sequence: TGTGCCAGCAGTTACCCCCCCCGACAGACGAACACTGAAGCTTTCTTT.

This sequence joins TRBV2 and TRBJ1-6; no definite D call. With 6 bases removed from V and 8 bases from J, the gap between germline ends came to 14 bases. Germline V gene lookup returns CDR1 SNHLY and CDR2 FYNNEI. The CDR3 runs to 14 residues. The CDR3 reads CASRQDGDYSPLHF. CDR3 in DNA: TGTGCCAGCAGACAAGACGGCGATTATTCACCCCTCCACTTT.

This clone was found a few times. The chain is built from TRBV19 and TRBJ1-6, with TRBD1 as a possible D gene (6 bases). From germline, CDR1 is LNHDA and CDR2 SQIVND (reference sequence). Trimming pared 5 bases from V and 10 bases from J, leaving 12 bases between. The CDR3 has 13 amino acids. This chain's CDR3 is CASSGDIASPLHF. CDR3 DNA: TGTGCCAGTAGTGGGGACATCGCGTCACCCCTCCACTTT.

The rearrangement uses TRBV18 and TRBJ2-1; D gene unclear. The V gene's germline CDR1 is KGHSH and CDR2 LQKENI. The CDR3 totals 13 residues. Trimming stripped 3 bases from V and 5 bases from J, with 8 bases between. The CDR3 region has the DNA TGTGCCAGCTCACCTCTACCAAACAATGAGCAGTTCTTC. Translating it yields CASSPLPNNEQFF.

The gene calls are TRBV6-5 and TRBJ1-2; the D gene is possibly TRBD1 (5 bases). V was clipped by 6 bases and J by 4 bases, with 18 bases between them. Germline V lookup: CDR1 MNHEY, CDR2 SVGAGI. This CDR3 spans 15 amino acids. The CDR3 sequence is CASSPPTDRSYGYTF. The CDR3 nucleotides are TGTGCCAGCAGCCCACCCACCGACAGATCCTATGGCTACACCTTC.

The rearrangement uses TRBV3-1 (or the pseudogene TRBV3-2) and TRBJ1-3; D is uncertain. V was clipped by 0 bases and J by 11 bases, with 11 bases between them. Germline CDR1 reads LGHDT; CDR2 reads YNNKEL (reference sequence). This CDR3 is built from 13 residues. Here the CDR3 DNA reads TGTGCCAGCAGCCAAGAGCTCGACGGAGCCATATATTTT. Its protein is CASSQELDGAIYF.

This chain joins TRBV12-5 and TRBJ2-6; unclear D gene. The V gene lost 2 bases and the J gene lost 1 base, with 0 bases spanning the gap. Germline CDR1 LGHNT, CDR2 FRNRAP. The CDR3 is 13 amino acids. The CDR3 DNA is TGTGCTAGTGGTTTGTCTGGGGCCAACGTCCTGACTTTC. Protein: CASGLSGANVLTF.

The rearrangement joins TRBV12-5 to TRBJ2-3; TRBD2 aligns across 12 bases. CDR3 length: 18 amino acids. The germline V gene encodes CDR1 LGHNT and CDR2 FRNRAP. J was trimmed by 2 bases and V by 1 base; bases with no gene match: 7. CDR3 coding DNA: TGTGCTAGTGGTTTGGGGCTAGCGGGGGGGCCTGTCACAGATACGCAGTATTTT. Its protein product is CASGLGLAGGPVTDTQYF.

The chain links TRBV11-2 to TRBJ2-7; 7 nucleotides align to TRBD1. Trimming cost V 5 bases and J 2 bases; bases outside gene matches: 3. This CDR3 contains 13 residues. Germline CDR1 SGHAT, CDR2 FQNNGV. In DNA, the CDR3 is TGTGCCAGCAGCGTGGGACAGCCCTACGAGCAGTACTTC. It is translated as CASSVGQPYEQYF.

This chain uses TRBV12-3 or TRBV12-4 with TRBJ1-1; D uncertain. Trimming cost V 5 bases and J 7 bases, with 11 bases left between them. This CDR3 has 12 residues. CDR3 in DNA: TGTGCCAGCAGTGCCCGGGCCCTTGAAGCTTTCTTT. Protein sequence: CASSARALEAFF.

The V call is TRBV19, the J call TRBJ1-2; the match to TRBD1 covers 7 bases. The CDR3 consists of 17 residues. V was pared by 3 bases and J by 3 bases, with 13 bases of the junction left unmatched. Per the germline V gene, CDR1 is LNHDA and CDR2 is SQIVND (reference sequence). The CDR3 is CASSITLTGALYYGYTF. The CDR3 bases are TGTGCCAGTAGTATCACCCTAACAGGGGCTCTCTACTATGGCTACACCTTC.

The chain combines TRBV7-3 with TRBJ2-1; D may be TRBD2 (6 bases). Germline values: CDR1 SGHTA, CDR2 FQGTGA. The CDR3 consists of 15 residues. Deletions cut 2 bases from V and 0 bases from J, with 8 bases between. CDR3 bases: TGTGCCAGCAGCTTACGGGGGAGCTCCTACAATGAGCAGTTCTTC. The encoded protein is CASSLRGSSYNEQFF.

The chain carries TRBV5-4 and TRBJ2-7; D possibly corresponds to TRBD2 (6 bases). This CDR3 is 15 amino acids long. Germline values: CDR1 SGHNT, CDR2 YYREEE (reference sequence). With 1 base removed from V and 2 bases from J, the gap between germline ends came to 13 bases. This CDR3 is CASSLSGTGAYEQYF. The DNA of the CDR3 is TGTGCCAGCAGCTTGTCCGGGACGGGGGCCTACGAGCAGTACTTC.

This chain joins TRBV13 and TRBJ2-3, with TRBD1 identical over 11 bases. From germline, CDR1 is PRHDT and CDR2 FYEKMQ (reference sequence). V lost 4 bases to trimming and J lost 3 bases; unmatched junction nucleotides: 6. The CDR3 runs 16 residues. The CDR3, as DNA: TGTGCCAGCAGCTCCTCCGGGACAGGGGGGACAGATACGCAGTATTTT. Amino acids: CASSSSGTGGTDTQYF.

The table lists this clone with a count of one. This chain connects TRBV19 to TRBJ1-6; a weak D match, TRBD1 (6 bases). This CDR3 has 14 amino acids. Germline V gene sequence: CDR1 LNHDA, CDR2 SQIVND (reference sequence). The ends were cut back, 5 bases at V and 7 bases at J, with 12 bases in the middle. CDR3 sequence reads: CASSQQGGNSPLHF. The DNA for the CDR3 is TGTGCCAGTAGTCAACAGGGAGGCAATTCACCCCTCCACTTT.

This chain links TRBV9 with TRBJ1-2; D remains unclear. V was shortened by 0 bases and J by 11 bases, with 11 bases between the two germline ends. Germline V CDR1 and CDR2: SGDLS, YYNGEE. The CDR3 is made up of 12 amino acids. The CDR3 protein is CASSVGGMGYTF. The DNA for the CDR3 is TGTGCCAGCAGCGTAGGCGGGATGGGTTACACCTTC.

This clone is medium-sized in the sample. V gene TRBV12-5 combines with J gene TRBJ2-7; D is ambiguous. Germline V gives CDR1 LGHNT, CDR2 FRNRAP. The CDR3 loop spans 9 amino acids. The germline V and J ends were trimmed by 10 bases and 3 bases, with 4 bases remaining between them. The CDR3 region has the DNA TGTGCTACTAGCTACGAGCAGTACTTC. Its protein is CATSYEQYF.

This chain connects TRBV4-3 to TRBJ2-1; 16 bases fit TRBD2. After removal of 3 bases from V and 9 bases from J, the junction contained 8 bases not matched to a gene. The CDR3 spans 17 residues. Looked up from germline, CDR1 is LGHNA and CDR2 is YSLEER. This CDR3 is CASSHVGTSGGAAEQFF. The DNA for the CDR3 is TGCGCCAGCAGCCACGTTGGGACTAGCGGGGGGGCGGCTGAGCAGTTCTTC.

This chain links TRBV2 with TRBJ1-2; D unclear. The germline gives CDR1 SNHLY, CDR2 FYNNEI. This CDR3 spans 13 amino acids. V dropped 3 bases and J dropped 0 bases, with 5 bases sitting between them. The CDR3 sequence is CASSDRPNYGYTF. The CDR3 nucleotides are TGTGCCAGCAGTGATCGCCCTAACTATGGCTACACCTTC.

The gene calls are TRBV7-9 and TRBJ1-5; D gene unclear. CDR1 and CDR2 (germline): SEHNR, FQNEAQ (reference sequence). V gave up 8 bases and J gave up 2 bases, with 4 bases separating them. CDR3 size: 11 residues. The CDR3 region is CASGGNQPQHF. For the CDR3, the DNA is TGTGCCAGCGGGGGCAATCAGCCCCAGCATTTT.

The table lists this clone with many counts. The rearrangement joins TRBV29-1 to TRBJ1-1; D is undetermined. The ends were cut back, 4 bases at V and 4 bases at J, with 10 bases in the middle. This CDR3 comprises 12 residues. Germline V lookup: CDR1 SQVTM, CDR2 ANQGSEA. CDR3 protein: CSVGGRSTEAFF. The CDR3 coding sequence is TGCAGCGTTGGCGGGAGGAGCACTGAAGCTTTCTTT.

This chain links TRBV7-8 with TRBJ1-3; D remains ambiguous. CDR3 size: 14 residues. V was cut by 1 base and J by 1 base, with 5 bases left in between. Germline V gives CDR1 SGHVS, CDR2 FQNEAQ. The CDR3 is CASSLGGSGNTIYF. The CDR3 coding sequence is TGTGCCAGCAGCTTAGGGGGTTCTGGAAACACCATATATTTT.